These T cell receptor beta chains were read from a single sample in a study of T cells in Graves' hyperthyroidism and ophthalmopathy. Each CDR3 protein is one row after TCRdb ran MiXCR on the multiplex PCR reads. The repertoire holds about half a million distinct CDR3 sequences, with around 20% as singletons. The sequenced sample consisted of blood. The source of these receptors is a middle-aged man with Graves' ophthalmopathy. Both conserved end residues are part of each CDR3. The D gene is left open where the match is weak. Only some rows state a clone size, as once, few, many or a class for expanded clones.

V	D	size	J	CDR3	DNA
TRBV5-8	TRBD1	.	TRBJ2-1	CTSEGAVREQFF	TGTACCAGCGAGGGGGCGGTGCGCGAGCAGTTCTTC
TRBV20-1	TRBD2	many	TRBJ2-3	CSAVAGGDTDTQYF	TGCAGTGCAGTAGCGGGAGGAGACACAGATACGCAGTATTTT
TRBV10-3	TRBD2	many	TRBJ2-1	CAIKAQAGGPHEQFF	TGTGCCATCAAGGCCCAAGCGGGAGGGCCTCATGAGCAGTTCTTC
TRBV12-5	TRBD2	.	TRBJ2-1	CASSASGRAGQFF	TGTGCTAGTAGTGCTAGCGGGAGGGCGGGGCAGTTCTTC
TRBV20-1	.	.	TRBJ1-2	CSARDRDRLNYGYTF	TGCAGTGCTAGAGATCGGGACCGACTAAACTATGGCTACACCTTC
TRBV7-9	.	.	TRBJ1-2	CASSLKEEPLTYGYTF	TGTGCCAGCAGCTTAAAGGAAGAACCCTTGACCTATGGCTACACCTTC
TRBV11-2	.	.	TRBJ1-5	CASSRDLKQPQHF	TGTGCCAGCAGCCGGGACCTCAAGCAGCCCCAGCATTTT
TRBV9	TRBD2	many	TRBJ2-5	CASSVGPSGNRETQYF	TGTGCCAGCAGCGTGGGTCCTAGCGGGAACCGCGAGACCCAGTACTTC
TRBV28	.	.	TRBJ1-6	CASSFPLRVNSPLHF	TGTGCCAGCAGTTTTCCGTTAAGGGTAAATTCACCCCTCCACTTT
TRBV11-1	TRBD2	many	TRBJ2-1	CASSAGDLSGKNNEQFF	TGTGCCAGCAGCGCAGGGGATCTTAGCGGGAAAAACAATGAGCAGTTCTTC
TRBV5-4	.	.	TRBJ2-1	CASSDNPLRDANNEQFF	TGTGCCAGCAGCGACAATCCACTCCGGGACGCTAACAATGAGCAGTTCTTC
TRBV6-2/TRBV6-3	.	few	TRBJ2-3	CASNRTPDTQYF	TGTGCCAGCAACCGCACCCCAGATACGCAGTATTTT
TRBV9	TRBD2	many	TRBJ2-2	CASSAPGLAGGGTGELFF	TGTGCCAGCAGCGCACCGGGACTAGCGGGGGGCGGCACCGGGGAGCTGTTTTTT
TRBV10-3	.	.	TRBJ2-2	CAIKLEGNTGELFF	TGTGCCATCAAGTTGGAGGGGAACACCGGGGAGCTGTTTTTT
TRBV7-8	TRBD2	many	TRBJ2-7	CASSLARPLAGEYEQYF	TGTGCCAGCAGCTTAGCGAGGCCACTAGCGGGAGAGTACGAGCAGTACTTC
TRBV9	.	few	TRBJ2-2	CASSATTGTGELFF	TGTGCCAGCAGCGCCACTACAGGGACCGGGGAGCTGTTTTTT
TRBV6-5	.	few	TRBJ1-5	CASSYSVGGNQPQHF	TGTGCCAGCAGTTACTCAGTCGGGGGTAACCAGCCCCAGCATTTT
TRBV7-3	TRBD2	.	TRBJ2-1	CASRKAGVTSYNEQFF	TGTGCCAGCAGGAAAGCGGGAGTCACCTCCTACAATGAGCAGTTCTTC
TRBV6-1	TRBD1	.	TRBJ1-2	CASSGATGDSYGYTF	TGTGCCTCCTCGGGAGCAACAGGGGATTCTTATGGCTACACCTTC
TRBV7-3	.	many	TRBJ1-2	CASSLTMGGDGYTF	TGTGCCAGCAGCTTAACTATGGGAGGTGATGGCTACACCTTC
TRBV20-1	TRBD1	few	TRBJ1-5	CSAIRQGANQPQHF	TGCAGTGCTATACGACAGGGGGCTAATCAGCCCCAGCATTTT
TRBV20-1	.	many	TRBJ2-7	CSAYHPPVYEQYF	TGCAGTGCGTATCATCCCCCGGTGTACGAGCAGTACTTC
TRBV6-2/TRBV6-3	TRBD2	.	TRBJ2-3	CASRAVTGTSDTDTQYF	TGTGCCAGCAGAGCAGTTACTGGGACTAGCGACACAGATACGCAGTATTTT
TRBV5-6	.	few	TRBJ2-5	CASSPPVDYETQYF	TGTGCCAGCAGCCCCCCCGTCGATTACGAGACCCAGTACTTC
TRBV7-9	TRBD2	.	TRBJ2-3	CASSPSGGRLAGSHRDTDTQYF	TGTGCCAGCAGCCCCTCCGGGGGAAGACTAGCGGGATCTCACAGGGACACAGATACGCAGTATTTT
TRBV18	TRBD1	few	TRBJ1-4	CASSPSTGTNEKLFF	TGTGCCAGCTCACCGTCGACAGGGACTAATGAAAAACTGTTTTTT
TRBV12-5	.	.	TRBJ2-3	CASGFTRTDTQYF	TGTGCTAGTGGTTTTACCAGAACAGATACGCAGTATTTT
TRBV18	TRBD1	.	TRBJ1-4	CASSPPIGTASNEKLFF	TGTGCCAGCTCACCACCAATCGGGACAGCATCCAATGAAAAACTGTTTTTT
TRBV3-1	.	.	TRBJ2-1	CASSQDLQVGGQFF	TGTGCCAGCAGCCAAGATCTCCAGGTCGGCGGGCAGTTCTTC
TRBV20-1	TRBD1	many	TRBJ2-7	CSARPGTGIYEQYF	TGCAGTGCTAGGCCCGGGACAGGGATTTACGAGCAGTACTTC
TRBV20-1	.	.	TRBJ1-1	CSAQGPWMDTEAFF	TGCAGTGCTCAGGGACCGTGGATGGACACTGAAGCTTTCTTT
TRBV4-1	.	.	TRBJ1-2	CASSQDGQYYGYTF	TGCGCCAGCAGCCAAGATGGGCAGTACTATGGCTACACCTTC
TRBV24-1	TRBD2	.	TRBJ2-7	CATSPGLAGREQYF	TGTGCCACCTCTCCGGGACTAGCGGGAAGGGAGCAGTACTTC
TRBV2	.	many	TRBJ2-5	CASSVWSEETQYF	TGTGCCAGCAGTGTGTGGAGTGAGGAGACCCAGTACTTC
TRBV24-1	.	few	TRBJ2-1	CATSDSQWDIWDEQFF	TGTGCCACCAGTGATTCGCAATGGGACATCTGGGATGAGCAGTTCTTC
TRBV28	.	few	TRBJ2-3	CASSQLQSSTDTQYF	TGTGCCAGCAGCCAGTTACAGTCTAGCACAGATACGCAGTATTTT